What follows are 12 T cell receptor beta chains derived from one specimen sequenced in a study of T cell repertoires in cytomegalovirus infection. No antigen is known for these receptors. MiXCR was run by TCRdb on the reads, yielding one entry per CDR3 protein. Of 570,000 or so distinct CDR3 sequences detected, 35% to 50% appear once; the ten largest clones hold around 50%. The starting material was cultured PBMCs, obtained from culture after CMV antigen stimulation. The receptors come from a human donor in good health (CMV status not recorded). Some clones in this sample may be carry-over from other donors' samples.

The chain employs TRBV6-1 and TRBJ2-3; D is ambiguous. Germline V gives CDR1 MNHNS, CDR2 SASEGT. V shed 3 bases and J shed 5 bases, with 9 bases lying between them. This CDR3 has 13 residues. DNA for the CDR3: TGTGCCAGCAGTGATTACGTGGGAGATACGCAGTATTTT. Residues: CASSDYVGDTQYF.

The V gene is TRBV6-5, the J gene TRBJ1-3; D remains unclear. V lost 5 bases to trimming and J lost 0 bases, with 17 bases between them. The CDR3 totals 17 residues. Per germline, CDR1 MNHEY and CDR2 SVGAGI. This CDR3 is CASSRITRAPSGNTIYF. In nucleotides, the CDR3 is TGTGCCAGCAGTCGTATTACCCGGGCCCCCTCTGGAAACACCATATATTTT.

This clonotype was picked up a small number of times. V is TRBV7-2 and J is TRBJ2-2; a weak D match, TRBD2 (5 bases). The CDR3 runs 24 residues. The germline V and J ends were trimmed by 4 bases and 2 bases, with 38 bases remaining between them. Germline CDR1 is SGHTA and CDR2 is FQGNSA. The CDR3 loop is CASSSPPPRTYHKVQQINTGELFF. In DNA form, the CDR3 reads TGTGCCAGCAGCTCCCCCCCCCCCCGGACTTACCATAAGGTGCAACAAATAAACACCGGGGAGCTGTTTTTT.

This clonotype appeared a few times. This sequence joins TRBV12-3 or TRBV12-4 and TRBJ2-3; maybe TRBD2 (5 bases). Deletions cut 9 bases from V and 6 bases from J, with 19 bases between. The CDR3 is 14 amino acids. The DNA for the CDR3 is TGTGCCAGTTCGGGGTTAGTGTCTTTGGATACGCAGTATTTT. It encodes CASSGLVSLDTQYF.

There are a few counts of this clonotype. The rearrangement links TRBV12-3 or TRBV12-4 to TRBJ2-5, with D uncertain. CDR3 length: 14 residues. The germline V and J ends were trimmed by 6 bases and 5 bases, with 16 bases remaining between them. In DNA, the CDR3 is TGTGCCAGCAGATCGAGCTGGGGTCGGGAGACCCAGTACTTC. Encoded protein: CASRSSWGRETQYF.

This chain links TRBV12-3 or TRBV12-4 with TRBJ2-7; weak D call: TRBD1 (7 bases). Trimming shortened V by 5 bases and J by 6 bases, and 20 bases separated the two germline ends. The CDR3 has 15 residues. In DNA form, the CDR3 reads TGTGCCAGCAGTCGGGCCGGCTCAGGGGGGCTCGAGCAGTACTTC. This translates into CASSRAGSGGLEQYF.

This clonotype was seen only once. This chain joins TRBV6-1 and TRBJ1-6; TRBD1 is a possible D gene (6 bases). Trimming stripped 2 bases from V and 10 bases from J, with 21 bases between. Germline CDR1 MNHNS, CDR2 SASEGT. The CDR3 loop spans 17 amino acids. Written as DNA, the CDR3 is TGTGCCAGCAGTGAAAGGGGGTCGGACCTGGCTTACTCACCCCTCCACTTT. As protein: CASSERGSDLAYSPLHF.

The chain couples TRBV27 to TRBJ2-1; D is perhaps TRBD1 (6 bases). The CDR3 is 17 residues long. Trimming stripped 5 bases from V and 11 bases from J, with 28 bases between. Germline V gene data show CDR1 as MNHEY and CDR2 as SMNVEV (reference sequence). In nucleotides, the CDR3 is TGTGCCAGCAGTCCGATTGGGGGACATTGGTCGGGGTGTAAGCAGTTCTTC. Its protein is CASSPIGGHWSGCKQFF.

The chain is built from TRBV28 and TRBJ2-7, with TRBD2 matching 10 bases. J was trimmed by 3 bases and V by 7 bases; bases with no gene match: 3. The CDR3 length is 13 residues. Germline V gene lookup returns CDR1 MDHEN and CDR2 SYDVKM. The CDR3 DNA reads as TGTGCCAGCATTGGGACTAGCGACTACGAGCAGTACTTC. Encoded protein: CASIGTSDYEQYF.

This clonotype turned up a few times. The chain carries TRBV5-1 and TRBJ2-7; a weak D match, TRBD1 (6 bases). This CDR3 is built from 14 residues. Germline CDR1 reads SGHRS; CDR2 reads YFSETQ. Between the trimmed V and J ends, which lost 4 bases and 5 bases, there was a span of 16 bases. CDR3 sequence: CASSKDRGSHEQYF. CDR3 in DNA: TGCGCCAGCAGCAAGGACAGAGGCAGCCACGAGCAGTACTTC.

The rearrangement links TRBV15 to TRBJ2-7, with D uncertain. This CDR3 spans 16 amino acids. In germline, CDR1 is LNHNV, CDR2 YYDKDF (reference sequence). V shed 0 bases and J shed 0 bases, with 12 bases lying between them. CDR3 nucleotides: TGTGCCACCAGCAGAGATATGTCTCTTTCCTCCTACGAGCAGTACTTC. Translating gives CATSRDMSLSSYEQYF.

The CDR3 DNA follows: TGTGCCAGCAGCTCTCGGTTTAGGGGAAACTATGGCTACACCTTC. As protein: CASSSRFRGNYGYTF. The chain is built from TRBV7-8 and TRBJ1-2; TRBD1 might be the D (5 bases). The V gene lost 4 bases and the J gene lost 2 bases, with 14 bases spanning the gap. Germline CDR1 reads SGHVS; CDR2 reads FQNEAQ. The CDR3 runs to 15 residues.